This TCR beta chain was recorded in a study of blood T cell repertoires in COVID-19. At the level of the study: Whether acute or convalescent, the COVID-19 samples came from the United States, Italy and Spain. PBMCs, B-cell-depleted T cells, or T cells provided the cDNA or gDNA that made up the material.

Method: immunoSEQ multiplex PCR; TCRdb's copy keeps in-frame clones and lacks some. The sample includes hundreds of thousands of clones, about 89% of them seen just once. The CDR3 extends over 16 amino acids. Germline V lookup: CDR1 MNHEY, CDR2 SVGAGI. With V trimmed by 3 bases and J by 2 bases, 5 bases remained unmatched. The receptor comes from a woman in her sixties or seventies with acute or convalescent COVID-19. Sequencing input: peripheral blood. The chain links TRBV6-5 to TRBJ2-7, with 12 bases aligning to TRBD2. The CDR3, as DNA: TGTGCCAGCAGTTATCTCCTAGCGGGAGGGCCCTACGAGCAGTACTTC. Amino acids: CASSYLLAGGPYEQYF.